Listed below are T cell receptor beta chains from one sample, sequenced in a study of low-dose radiotherapy and immunotherapy resistance in tumors. TCRdb called the reads again in MiXCR, with one record for every CDR3 protein. The table shows under 95,000 distinct CDR3 sequences, with less than 20% occurring only once. Sequences were derived from PBMCs, sampled after low-dose radiotherapy plus immunotherapy. Receptors originate from a male donor with prostate cancer. The CDR3 runs from the conserved cysteine through the conserved F or W. Each record gives: clone size, J gene, V gene, D gene, CDR3 protein, CDR3 DNA. A D gene is named only where the DNA matches it firmly. Clone size is stated in some rows and not others, as once, few, many or a class when expanded.

many TRBJ1-2 TRBV29-1 NA CSGWTGTEYGYTF TGCAGCGGTTGGACGGGGACGGAGTATGGCTACACCTTC
many TRBJ2-7 TRBV20-1 TRBD1 CSASGQGAYEQYF TGCAGTGCTAGTGGACAGGGGGCCTACGAGCAGTACTTC
NA TRBJ2-7 TRBV20-1 TRBD2 CSASPAFLAGTPDEQYF TGCAGTGCTAGTCCCGCTTTTCTAGCGGGAACCCCCGACGAGCAGTACTTC
many TRBJ1-5 TRBV2 NA CATSSGGYSNQPQHF TGTGCCACCTCATCCGGCGGGTATAGCAATCAGCCCCAGCATTTT
many TRBJ1-4 TRBV5-1 NA CASSLGGDEKLFF TGCGCCAGCAGCTTAGGGGGGGATGAAAAACTGTTTTTT
few TRBJ1-3 TRBV29-1 TRBD1 CSGYRGSGNTIYF TGCAGCGGGTACAGGGGCTCTGGAAACACCATATATTTT
few TRBJ2-1 TRBV2 NA CASNGGYNEQFF TGTGCCAGCAACGGTGGTTACAATGAGCAGTTCTTC
many TRBJ2-1 TRBV27 TRBD2 CASKGLAGGEGEQFF TGTGCCAGCAAGGGCCTAGCGGGAGGAGAGGGGGAGCAGTTCTTC
many TRBJ2-1 TRBV5-4 NA CASSFGGAIENEQFF TGTGCCAGCAGCTTCGGGGGAGCGATTGAAAATGAGCAGTTCTTC
once TRBJ2-5 TRBV5-4 NA CASSRGQGRGQETQYF TGTGCCAGCAGCCGAGGTCAGGGGCGCGGCCAAGAGACCCAGTACTTC
many TRBJ2-7 TRBV10-3 TRBD1 CAINPGQGSYEQYF TGTGCCATCAACCCGGGACAGGGGTCCTACGAGCAGTACTTC
many TRBJ2-3 TRBV18 NA CASSLEIDTQYF TGTGCCAGCTCCCTGGAAATTGATACGCAGTATTTT
NA TRBJ2-2 TRBV20-1 NA CSARPNGGLNGELFF TGCAGTGCTAGACCTAACGGGGGCCTGAACGGGGAGCTGTTTTTT
NA TRBJ2-1 TRBV6-1 TRBD2 CASSPGTSGGYEQFF TGTGCCAGCAGTCCCGGGACTAGCGGGGGGTATGAGCAGTTCTTC
many TRBJ2-7 TRBV14 NA CASSQDEGSEQYF TGTGCCAGCAGCCAAGATGAGGGGTCCGAGCAGTACTTC
many TRBJ2-1 TRBV27 NA CASSSRWGRSSYNEQFF TGTGCCAGCAGTTCCCGTTGGGGGAGGAGCTCCTACAATGAGCAGTTCTTC
many TRBJ2-5 TRBV7-2 NA CASSLDWGDQYF TGTGCCAGCAGCTTAGATTGGGGGGACCAGTACTTC
many TRBJ1-4 TRBV2 NA CASNMDGNEKLFF TGTGCCAGCAACATGGACGGTAATGAAAAACTGTTTTTT
many TRBJ2-2 TRBV7-3 TRBD1 CASSLTGLIPGELFF TGTGCCAGCAGTTTGACAGGGTTAATACCCGGGGAGCTGTTTTTT
NA TRBJ2-1 TRBV29-1 NA CSVEVTSAQRQFF TGCAGCGTTGAAGTTACGAGCGCTCAACGGCAGTTCTTC
many TRBJ2-7 TRBV5-1 NA CASGRDNAYGEQYF TGCGCCAGCGGTCGGGACAACGCTTACGGCGAGCAGTACTTC
NA TRBJ2-3 TRBV14 TRBD2 CASSQGHLTSGVTDTQYF TGTGCCAGCAGCCAAGGACACCTTACTAGCGGGGTCACAGATACGCAGTATTTT
many TRBJ1-1 TRBV10-3 NA CAISTGGSEAFF TGTGCCATCAGTACGGGGGGTAGTGAAGCTTTCTTT
NA TRBJ2-2 TRBV24-1 NA CATSDLYTGELFFF NA
many TRBJ2-6 TRBV27 NA CASQDDSGANVLTF TGTGCCAGCCAAGATGACTCTGGGGCCAACGTCCTGACTTTC
NA TRBJ2-1 TRBV14 TRBD2 CASSQRQREARSHEQFF TGTGCCAGCAGCCAGCGCCAGCGGGAGGCGCGGTCACATGAGCAGTTCTTC
NA TRBJ2-7 TRBV12-3/TRBV12-4 NA CASSFTRDFSEQYF TGTGCCAGCAGTTTCACCAGGGACTTCTCCGAGCAGTACTTC
many TRBJ1-1 TRBV3-1 NA CASSSTRGTEAFF TGTGCCAGCAGCTCGACCCGGGGGACTGAAGCTTTCTTT
many TRBJ2-2 TRBV9 TRBD1 CASSVGRDRENTGELFF TGTGCCAGCAGCGTGGGAAGGGACAGGGAGAACACCGGGGAGCTGTTTTTT
many TRBJ2-5 TRBV3-1 TRBD1 CASSQVTGLGGTQYF TGTGCCAGCAGCCAAGTGACAGGGCTTGGAGGGACCCAGTACTTC
many TRBJ2-7 TRBV30 TRBD2 CAWSESGTRYEQYF TGTGCCTGGAGTGAATCCGGGACTAGGTACGAGCAGTACTTC
NA TRBJ1-2 TRBV28 NA CATQTATGGYTF TGTGCCACCCAGACAGCCACAGGGGGCTACACCTTC
NA TRBJ2-7 TRBV28 TRBD2 CASIWGSGRATYEQYF TGTGCCAGCATCTGGGGTAGCGGGAGGGCCACCTACGAGCAGTACTTC
many TRBJ1-5 TRBV7-2 TRBD1 CASSLERQGNQPQHF TGTGCCAGCAGCTTAGAGAGACAGGGGAATCAGCCCCAGCATTTT
medium-sized TRBJ1-1 TRBV28 TRBD1 CASSSLGQGSTEAFF TGTGCCAGCAGTTCCCTAGGACAGGGTTCCACTGAAGCTTTCTTT
many TRBJ1-2 TRBV7-9 NA CASSPKGGWGYTF TGTGCCAGCAGCCCTAAGGGTGGATGGGGCTACACCTTC
NA TRBJ1-1 TRBV6-1 TRBD1 CASSQPSDREGEAFF TGTGCCAGCAGTCAACCCTCAGACAGGGAGGGTGAAGCTTTCTTT
many TRBJ2-7 TRBV19 NA CASSIAGAPYEQYF TGTGCCAGTAGTATTGCAGGGGCCCCCTACGAGCAGTACTTC
many TRBJ2-7 TRBV28 TRBD1 CASKGQGYEQYF TGTGCCAGCAAGGGACAGGGCTACGAGCAGTACTTC
many TRBJ2-7 TRBV7-2 TRBD2 CASSLGPSGSYEQYF TGTGCCAGCAGCTTAGGTCCTAGCGGGTCCTACGAGCAGTACTTC
many TRBJ2-7 TRBV6-2/TRBV6-3 TRBD2 CASSYSTEESGIKSYEQYF TGTGCCAGCAGTTACTCGACAGAAGAGAGCGGGATCAAAAGTTACGAGCAGTACTTC
few TRBJ2-5 TRBV4-3 NA CASSQEERGSQETQYF TGCGCCAGCAGCCAAGAGGAGAGGGGTTCCCAAGAGACCCAGTACTTC
many TRBJ1-2 TRBV21-1 NA CASSKWDRVFYGYTF TGTGCCAGCAGCAAATGGGACCGGGTCTTCTATGGCTACACCTTC
many TRBJ2-5 TRBV19 NA CASKRTAMQETQYF TGTGCCAGTAAAAGGACAGCCATGCAAGAGACCCAGTACTTC
NA TRBJ2-1 TRBV19 TRBD2 CASSMGTSGRGEGEQFF TGTGCCAGTAGTATGGGGACTAGCGGGAGGGGGGAGGGGGAGCAGTTCTTC
NA TRBJ2-3 TRBV20-1 NA CSATTDGGTDTQYF TGCAGTGCCACAACCGATGGGGGCACAGATACGCAGTATTTT
many TRBJ2-4 TRBV11-2 NA CASSLIRGDRAKNIQYF TGTGCCAGCAGCTTAATCCGCGGGGACCGTGCCAAAAACATTCAGTACTTC
many TRBJ1-5 TRBV29-1 TRBD1 CSGGDRGYDQPQHF TGCAGCGGGGGGGACAGGGGTTATGACCAGCCCCAGCATTTT
many TRBJ2-1 TRBV7-2 TRBD1 CASSKRQGVYNEQFF TGTGCCAGCAGCAAACGACAGGGAGTCTACAATGAGCAGTTCTTC
many TRBJ2-5 TRBV9 TRBD2 CASSISGAYQETQYF TGTGCCAGCAGCATTAGCGGGGCGTACCAAGAGACCCAGTACTTC
many TRBJ2-1 TRBV9 TRBD2 CASSVEPSGNEQFF TGTGCCAGCAGCGTAGAGCCTAGCGGTAATGAGCAGTTCTTC
NA TRBJ1-6 TRBV28 NA CASSSSGYNSPLHF TGTGCCAGCAGTTCGAGTGGCTATAATTCACCCCTCCACTTT